This record covers a single TCR beta chain. The target antigen is unknown. The read finishes 3 residues shy of the CDR3 end, and the germline J gene is used to complete it. The sample comes from a study of T cell clonality in common variable immunodeficiency. The CDR3 spans 14 residues. Looked up from germline, CDR1 is SEHNR and CDR2 is FQNEAQ (reference sequence). J gave up 5 bases and V 6 bases, and 6 bases lay outside the gene matches. Whole-study findings and limits: Fewer deletions and N-nucleotide insertions were reportedly seen in common variable immunodeficiency TCR beta sequences.

Repertoires were generated with immunoSEQ multiplex PCR, while TCRdb's copy carries only in-frame clones and drops some. Observed are fewer than 12,000 clones, no singletons, with the top ten taking about 6%. J is TRBJ1-5 and V is TRBV7-9, with 8 bases that match TRBD1. Material: peripheral blood mononuclear cells. The source of this sequence is a human donor with common variable immunodeficiency. Incomplete CDR3 DNA: TGTGCCAGCAGACCCGGGACAGGCGATCAGCCC. Translation: CASRPGTGDQP. The complete CDR3 sequence is CASRPGTGDQPQHF.